The T cell receptor (beta chain) under discussion was sequenced for a study of shared clonotypes between healthy human individuals. Study-level results: The small donor group covered limited genetic and exposure diversity. Across subsets, estimated richness was generally greater for naive than for memory populations. Lower generation probabilities were found for non-shared clonotypes than for those shared by all four donors.

As concerns this clone: Its antigen is currently unknown.

Sorted subsets were amplified in replicate PCRs using around 200 ng DNA, 25,000 to 30,000 T cell genomes. Sequencing was performed with immunoSEQ multiplex PCR; in TCRdb, only in-frame clones are kept and a portion is missing. Of 2 million to 2.5 million clones in the sample, 90% to 95% were seen once. Naive CD8 populations comprised CD45RO-negative cells positively selected for CCR7, excluding terminally differentiated effector memory CD45RA+ cells. V lost 5 bases, J lost 4 bases, and 18 bases lay in between. The CDR3 contains 15 residues. Germline V gene lookup returns CDR1 MNHEY and CDR2 SVGAGI. The source of this sequence is a man between 18 and 29 years old in good health. Some clones in this sample may be carry-over from other donors' samples. Sequences were obtained from naive CD8+ T cells from PBMCs. The rearrangement joins TRBV6-5 to TRBJ2-7; D may be TRBD1 (5 bases). DNA for the CDR3: TGTGCCAGCAGTCTCGACAGTTTCCGGGCTTACGAGCAGTACTTC. Residues: CASSLDSFRAYEQYF.